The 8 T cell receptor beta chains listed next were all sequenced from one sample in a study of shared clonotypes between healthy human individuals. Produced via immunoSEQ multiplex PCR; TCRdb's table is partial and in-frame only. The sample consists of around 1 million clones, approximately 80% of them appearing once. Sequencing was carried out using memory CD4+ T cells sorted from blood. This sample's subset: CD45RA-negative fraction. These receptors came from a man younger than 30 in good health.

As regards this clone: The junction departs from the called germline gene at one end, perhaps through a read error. CDR3 residues: CASSITGGALTGANVLTF. CDR3 coding DNA: TGTGCCAGCAGCATAACAGGGGGCGCGCTTACTGGGGCCAACGTCCTGACTTTC. The V call is TRBV7-3, the J call TRBJ2-6; 9 positions match TRBD1. This CDR3 region has 18 residues. CDR1 is SGHTA, CDR2 FQGTGA, per germline. The whole variable domain, filled in from reference TRBV7-3 and TRBJ2-6, reads GAGVSQTPSNKVTEKGKYVELRCDPISGHTALYWYRQSLGQGPEFLIYFQGTGAADDSGLPNDRFFAVRPEGSVSTLKIQRTERGDSAVYLCASSITGGALTGANVLTFGAGSRLTVL.

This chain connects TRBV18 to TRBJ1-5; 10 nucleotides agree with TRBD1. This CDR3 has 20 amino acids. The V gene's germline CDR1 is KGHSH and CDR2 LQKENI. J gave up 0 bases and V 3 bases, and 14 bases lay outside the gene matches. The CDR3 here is CASSPSSGTGDGHSNQPQHF. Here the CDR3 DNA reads TGTGCCAGCTCACCGAGTTCAGGGACAGGGGATGGACATAGCAATCAGCCCCAGCATTTT.

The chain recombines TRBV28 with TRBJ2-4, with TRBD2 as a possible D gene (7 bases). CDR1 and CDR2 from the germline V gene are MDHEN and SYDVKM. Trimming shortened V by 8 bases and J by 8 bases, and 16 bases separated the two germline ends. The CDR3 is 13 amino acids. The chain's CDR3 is CASGAQGGYIQYF. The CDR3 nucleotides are TGTGCCAGCGGGGCACAGGGAGGGTACATTCAGTACTTC.

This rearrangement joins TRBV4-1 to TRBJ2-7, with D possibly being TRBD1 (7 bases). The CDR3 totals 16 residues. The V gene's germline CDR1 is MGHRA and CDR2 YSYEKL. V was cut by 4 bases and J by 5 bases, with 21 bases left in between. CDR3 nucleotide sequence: TGCGCCAGCAGCCGGGGAGAGGGGGCGGGGAACCACGAGCAGTACTTC. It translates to CASSRGEGAGNHEQYF.

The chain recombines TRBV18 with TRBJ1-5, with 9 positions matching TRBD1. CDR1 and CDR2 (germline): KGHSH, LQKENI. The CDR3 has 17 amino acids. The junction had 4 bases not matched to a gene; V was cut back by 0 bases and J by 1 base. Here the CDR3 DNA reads TGTGCCAGCTCACCACCTGGGACAGGGAACAGCAATCAGCCCCAGCATTTT. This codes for CASSPPGTGNSNQPQHF.

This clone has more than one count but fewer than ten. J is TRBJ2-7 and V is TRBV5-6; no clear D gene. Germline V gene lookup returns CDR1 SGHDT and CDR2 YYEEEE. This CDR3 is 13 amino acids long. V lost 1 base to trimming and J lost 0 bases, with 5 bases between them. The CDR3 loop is CASSLPVSYEQYF. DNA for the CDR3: TGTGCCAGCAGCTTGCCAGTCTCCTACGAGCAGTACTTC.

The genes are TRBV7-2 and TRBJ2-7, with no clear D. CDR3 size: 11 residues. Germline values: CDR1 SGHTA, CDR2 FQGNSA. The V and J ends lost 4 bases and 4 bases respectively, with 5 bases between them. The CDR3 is CASSSIYEQYF. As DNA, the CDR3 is TGTGCCAGCAGCTCTATTTACGAGCAGTACTTC.

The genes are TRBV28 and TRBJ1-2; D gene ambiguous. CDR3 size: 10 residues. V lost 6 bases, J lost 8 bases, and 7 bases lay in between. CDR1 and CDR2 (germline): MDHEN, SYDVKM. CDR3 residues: CASRNVGYTF. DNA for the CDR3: TGTGCCAGCAGAAATGTCGGCTACACCTTC.